This TCR beta chain was recorded in a study of tumor-infiltrating lymphocytes in primary liver carcinoma. Background on the study: Samples returned roughly 3.65 to 7.13 million productive TCRbeta reads, a yield that was similar across tissue types.

Unsorted bulk tissue (20-30 mg) underwent RNA and DNA co-extraction. Each participant had primary liver carcinoma, and surgical resection was the treatment. Of note for this clonotype: The antigen is not known.

The CDR3 spans 17 residues. Germline CDR1 is MGHRA and CDR2 is YSYEKL. V was clipped by 0 bases and J by 2 bases, with 16 bases between them. Whole-study results and caveats: Against blood, tumors held a significantly higher top-250-clone fraction (p = 0.039). Pairs of tumor regions overlapped more than tumor-adjacent and tumor-blood pairs did.

cDNA specific to TCR beta was made from 500 ng of total RNA, with a constant-region primer employed for priming. What produced the TCR beta libraries was three nested multiplex PCR rounds using slightly modified ARM-PCR. Forward primers for TRBV1-TRBV30 and a C-beta reverse primer served the first two PCR rounds, at roughly 10 cycles each. TCRdb analysed the multiplex PCR reads with MiXCR anew, one entry per CDR3 protein. This table has approximately 64,000 distinct CDR3 sequences, over 60% appearing once. This receptor was identified in a man aged 40-49 years with primary liver carcinoma and hepatitis B virus infection. Material for sequencing was liver tumor tissue from sampling region 4. Indicated subset: tumor region T4, right-lateral pole. This chain uses TRBV4-1 with TRBJ2-5; D possibly matches TRBD1 or TRBD2 (6 bases each). CDR3 DNA: TGCGCCAGCAGCCAAGACCACGACGGAGGGGGGCAAGAGACCCAGTACTTC. Amino acids: CASSQDHDGGGQETQYF.